Here is one T cell receptor beta chain with its context. Its antigen remains unidentified. Different DNA sequences within this sample yield the same CDR3. Blood was collected once per donor into heparin, averaging approximately 110 mL. These data are taken from a study of beta chain features in type 1 diabetes. Isolated RNA was reverse transcribed in full, so expressed TCRB transcripts were sequenced. Generated by immunoSEQ multiplex PCR, the TCRdb table keeps only in-frame clones and is missing some. The sample shows fewer than 150,000 clones, 6.9% of them seen only once. Regarding the study as a whole: The naive, central memory and Treg TCRB repertoires looked more alike in patients than they did in healthy donors.

The V and J ends lost 5 bases and 1 base, in that order; junction bases with no gene match: 5. CDR3 length: 15 residues. The germline gives CDR1 MNHEY, CDR2 SMNVEV (reference sequence). The genes are TRBV27 and TRBJ1-1; 9 bases are shared with TRBD1. This clonotype originated in a woman aged 25 to 39 in good health. Sequencing input: central memory CD4+ T cells from blood. The CDR3 DNA sequence: TGTGCCAGCAGTAACCCGGGACAGGGGAACACTGAAGCTTTCTTT. Translating gives CASSNPGQGNTEAFF.